The source of this T cell receptor (beta chain) is a study of T-cell memory formation after mild COVID-19. This clonotype was counted between two and nine times. CDR3 length: 11 amino acids. The germline V gene has CDR1 DFQATT and CDR2 SNEGSKA (reference sequence). V dropped 1 base and J dropped 5 bases, with 6 bases sitting between them. MiXCR, applied by TCRdb to the 5' RACE reads, yields one record per CDR3 protein. Counted here are about 320,000 distinct CDR3 sequences, about 13% occurring once; the ten biggest clones make up about 21%. The chain joins TRBV20-1 to TRBJ2-7; D is unclear. Sequencing input: PBMCs or a T cell subset sorted from them (not recorded which). The clonotype comes from a man younger than 30 who had mild COVID-19 (a few samples of this study predate the infection). Cell type and time point are not known. The CDR3 here is CSARVVNEQYF. Written as DNA, the CDR3 is TGCAGTGCTAGAGTAGTCAACGAGCAGTACTTC.